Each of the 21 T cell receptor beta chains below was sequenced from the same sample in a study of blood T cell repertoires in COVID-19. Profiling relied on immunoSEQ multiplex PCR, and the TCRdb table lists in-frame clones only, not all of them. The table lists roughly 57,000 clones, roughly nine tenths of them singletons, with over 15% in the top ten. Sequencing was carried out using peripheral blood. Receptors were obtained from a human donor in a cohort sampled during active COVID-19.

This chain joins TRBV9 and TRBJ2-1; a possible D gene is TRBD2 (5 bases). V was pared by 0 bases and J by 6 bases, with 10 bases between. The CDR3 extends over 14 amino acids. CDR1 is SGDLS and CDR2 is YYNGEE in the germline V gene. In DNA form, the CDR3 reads TGTGCCAGCAGCGTAGACCCGGGGATCAATGAGCAGTTCTTC. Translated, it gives CASSVDPGINEQFF.

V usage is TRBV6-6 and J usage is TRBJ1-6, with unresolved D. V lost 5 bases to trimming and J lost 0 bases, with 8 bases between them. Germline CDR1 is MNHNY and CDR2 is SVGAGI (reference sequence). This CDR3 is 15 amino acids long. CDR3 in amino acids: CASSRMSSYNSPLHF. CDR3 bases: TGTGCCAGCAGTCGAATGAGCTCCTATAATTCACCCCTCCACTTT.

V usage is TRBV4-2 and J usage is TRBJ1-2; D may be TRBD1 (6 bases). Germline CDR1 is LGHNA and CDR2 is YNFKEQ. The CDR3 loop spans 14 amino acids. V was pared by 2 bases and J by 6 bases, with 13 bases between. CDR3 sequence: CASSQPGQYHGYTF. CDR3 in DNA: TGTGCCAGCAGCCAACCTGGACAGTACCATGGCTACACCTTC.

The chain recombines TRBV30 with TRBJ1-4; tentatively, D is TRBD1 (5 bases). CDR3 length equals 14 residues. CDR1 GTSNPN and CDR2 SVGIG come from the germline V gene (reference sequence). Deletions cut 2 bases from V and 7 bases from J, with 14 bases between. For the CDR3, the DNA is TGTGCCTGGAGTTGGAGGGGTGGAGGTGAAAAACTGTTTTTT. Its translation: CAWSWRGGGEKLFF.

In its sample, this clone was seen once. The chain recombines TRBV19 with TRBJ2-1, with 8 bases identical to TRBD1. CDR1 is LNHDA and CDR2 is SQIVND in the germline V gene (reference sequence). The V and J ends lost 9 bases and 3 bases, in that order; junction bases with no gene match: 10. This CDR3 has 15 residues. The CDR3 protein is CASRQGSLLYNEQFF. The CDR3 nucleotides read TGTGCCAGCCGACAGGGGAGCCTCCTCTACAATGAGCAGTTCTTC.

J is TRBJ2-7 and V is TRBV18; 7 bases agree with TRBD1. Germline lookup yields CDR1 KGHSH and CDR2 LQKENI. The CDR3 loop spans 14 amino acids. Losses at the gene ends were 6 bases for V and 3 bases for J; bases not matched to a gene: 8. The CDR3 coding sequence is TGTGCCAGCTCGACCGGGACAGCGAGCTACGAGCAGTACTTC. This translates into CASSTGTASYEQYF.

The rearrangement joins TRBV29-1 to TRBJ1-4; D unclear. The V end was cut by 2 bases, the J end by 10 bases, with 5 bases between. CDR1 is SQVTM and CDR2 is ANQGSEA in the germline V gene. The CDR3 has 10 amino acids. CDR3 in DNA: TGCAGCGTTGAATCGCGAAAACTGTTTTTT. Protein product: CSVESRKLFF.

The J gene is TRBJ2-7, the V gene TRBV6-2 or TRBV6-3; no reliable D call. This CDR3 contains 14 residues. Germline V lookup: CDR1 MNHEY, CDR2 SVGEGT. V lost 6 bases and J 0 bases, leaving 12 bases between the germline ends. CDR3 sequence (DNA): TGTGCCAGCAGACCTCAGGCGATCTCCTACGAGCAGTACTTC. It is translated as CASRPQAISYEQYF.

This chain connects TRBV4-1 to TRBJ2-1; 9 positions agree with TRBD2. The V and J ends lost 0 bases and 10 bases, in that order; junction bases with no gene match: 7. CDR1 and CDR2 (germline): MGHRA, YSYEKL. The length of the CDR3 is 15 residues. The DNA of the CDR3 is TGCGCCAGCAGCCAAGACGGGCGGGGGGGCCAGGAGCAGTTCTTC. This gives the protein CASSQDGRGGQEQFF.

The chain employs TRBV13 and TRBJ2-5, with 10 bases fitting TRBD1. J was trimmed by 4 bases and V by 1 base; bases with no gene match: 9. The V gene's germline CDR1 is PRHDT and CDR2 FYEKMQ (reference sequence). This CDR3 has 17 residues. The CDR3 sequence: CASSLVTTGQGSETQYF. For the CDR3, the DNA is TGTGCCAGCAGCTTAGTCACGACGGGACAGGGGTCAGAGACCCAGTACTTC.

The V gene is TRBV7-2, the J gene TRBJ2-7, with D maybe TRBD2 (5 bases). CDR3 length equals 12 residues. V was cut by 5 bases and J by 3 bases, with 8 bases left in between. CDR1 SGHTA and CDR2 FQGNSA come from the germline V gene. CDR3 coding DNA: TGTGCCAGCAGCAGAGGACTCTACGAGCAGTACTTC. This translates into CASSRGLYEQYF.

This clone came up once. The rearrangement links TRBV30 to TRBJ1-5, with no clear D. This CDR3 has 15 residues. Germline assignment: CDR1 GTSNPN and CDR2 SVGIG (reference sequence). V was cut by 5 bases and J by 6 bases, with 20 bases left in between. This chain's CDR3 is CAWDGGGKVGQPQHF. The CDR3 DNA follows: TGTGCCTGGGACGGAGGTGGGAAGGTCGGTCAGCCCCAGCATTTT.

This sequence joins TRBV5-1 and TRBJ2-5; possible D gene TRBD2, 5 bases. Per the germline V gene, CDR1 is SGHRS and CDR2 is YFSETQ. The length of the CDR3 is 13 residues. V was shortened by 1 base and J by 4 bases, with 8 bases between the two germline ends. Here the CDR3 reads CASSLQRPETQYF. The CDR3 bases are TGCGCCAGCAGCTTGCAGCGGCCAGAGACCCAGTACTTC.

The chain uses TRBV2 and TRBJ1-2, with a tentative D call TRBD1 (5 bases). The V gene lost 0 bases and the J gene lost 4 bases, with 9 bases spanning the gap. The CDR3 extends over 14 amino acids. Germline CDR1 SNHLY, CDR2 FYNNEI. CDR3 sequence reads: CASSEAGRVYGYTF. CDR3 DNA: TGTGCCAGCAGTGAAGCCGGCAGGGTCTATGGCTACACCTTC.

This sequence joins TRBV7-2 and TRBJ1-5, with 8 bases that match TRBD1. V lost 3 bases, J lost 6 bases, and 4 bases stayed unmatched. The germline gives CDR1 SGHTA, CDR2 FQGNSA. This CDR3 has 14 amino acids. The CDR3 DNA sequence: TGTGCCAGCAGCTTTGACAGGGGAACTCAGCCCCAGCATTTT. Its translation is CASSFDRGTQPQHF. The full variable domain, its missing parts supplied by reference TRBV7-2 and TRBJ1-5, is GAGVSQSPSNKVTEKGKDVELRCDPISGHTALYWYRQSLGQGLEFLIYFQGNSAPDKSGLPSDRFSAERTGGSVSTLTIQRTQQEDSAVYLCASSFDRGTQPQHFGDGTRLSIL.

The chain's CDR3 is CASSQGGGLGNQPQHF. CDR3 nucleotide sequence: TGTGCCAGCAGCCAAGGGGGAGGTCTGGGCAATCAGCCCCAGCATTTT. This chain connects TRBV3-1 (or the pseudogene TRBV3-2) to TRBJ1-5; D gene ambiguous. There are 16 residues in the CDR3. V was clipped by 1 base and J by 2 bases, with 12 bases between them. CDR1 LGHDT and CDR2 YNNKEL come from the germline V gene (reference sequence).

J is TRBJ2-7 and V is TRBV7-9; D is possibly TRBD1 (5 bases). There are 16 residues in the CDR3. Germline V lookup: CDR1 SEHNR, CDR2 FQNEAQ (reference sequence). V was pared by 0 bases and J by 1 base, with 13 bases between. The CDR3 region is CASSLAWGRTSYEQYF. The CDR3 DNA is TGTGCCAGCAGCTTAGCATGGGGCAGGACATCCTACGAGCAGTACTTC. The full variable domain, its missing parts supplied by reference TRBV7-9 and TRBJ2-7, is DTGVSQNPRHKITKRGQNVTFRCDPISEHNRLYWYRQTLGQGPEFLTYFQNEAQLEKSRLLSDRFSAERPKGSFSTLEIQRTEQGDSAMYLCASSLAWGRTSYEQYFGPGTRLTVT.

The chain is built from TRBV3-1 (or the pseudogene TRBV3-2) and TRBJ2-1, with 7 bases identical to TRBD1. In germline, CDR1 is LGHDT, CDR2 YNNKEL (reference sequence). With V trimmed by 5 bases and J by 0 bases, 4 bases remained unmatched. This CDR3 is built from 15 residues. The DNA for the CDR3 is TGTGCCAGCAGCGAAACAGGGGACTCCTACAATGAGCAGTTCTTC. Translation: CASSETGDSYNEQFF.

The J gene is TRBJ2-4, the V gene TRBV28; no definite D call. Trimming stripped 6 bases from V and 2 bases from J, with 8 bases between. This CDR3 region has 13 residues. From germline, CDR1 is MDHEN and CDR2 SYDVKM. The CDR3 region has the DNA TGTGCCAGCAGAACAGAATCCAAAAACATTCAGTACTTC. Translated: CASRTESKNIQYF. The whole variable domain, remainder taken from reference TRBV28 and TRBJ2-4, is DVKVTQSSRYLVKRTGEKVFLECVQDMDHENMFWYRQDPGLGLRLIYFSYDVKMKEKGDIPEGYSVSREKKERFSLILESASTNQTSMYLCASRTESKNIQYFGAGTRLSVL.

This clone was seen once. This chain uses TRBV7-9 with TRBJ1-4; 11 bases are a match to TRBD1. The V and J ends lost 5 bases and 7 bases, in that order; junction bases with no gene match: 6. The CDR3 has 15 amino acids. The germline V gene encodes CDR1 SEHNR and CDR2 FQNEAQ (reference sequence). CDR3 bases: TGTGCCAGCAGCGAAGGGACAGGGGGATCTGAAAAACTGTTTTTT. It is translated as CASSEGTGGSEKLFF.

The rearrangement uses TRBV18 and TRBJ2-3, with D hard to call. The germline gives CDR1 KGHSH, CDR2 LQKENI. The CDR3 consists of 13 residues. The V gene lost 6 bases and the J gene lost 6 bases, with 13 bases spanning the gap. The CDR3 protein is CASSSPLEDTQYF. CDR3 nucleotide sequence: TGTGCCAGCTCGTCGCCTCTTGAGGATACGCAGTATTTT.